Below, 2 T cell receptor beta chains from the same sample are listed, as sequenced in a study of CD8+CD57+ T cells in acquired aplastic anemia. CDR3 and TCR beta VDJ profiling relied on genomic DNA as the template. MiXCR was run by TCRdb on the reads, yielding one entry per CDR3 protein. The sample gives around 400,000 distinct CDR3 sequences, approximately 70% of which show up once; approximately 3.8% is in the top ten. Sequenced: sorted CD4+, CD8+, or CD8+CD57+ T cells (not recorded which) from PBMCs. All receptors derive from a human donor in good health, serving as a control.

This clonotype has ten or more counts. One junction end disagrees with the germline gene, perhaps due to a read error. This rearrangement joins TRBV19 to TRBJ1-3; TRBD1 agrees at 10 bases. The length of the CDR3 is 14 residues. Per germline, CDR1 LNHDA and CDR2 SQIVND (reference sequence). CDR3 bases: TGTGCCACGGGACAGGGGCCGTCTGGAAACACCACATATTTT. Residues: CATGQGPSGNTTYF.

The chain uses TRBV24-1 and TRBJ1-2; D might be TRBD1 (5 bases). The V end was cut by 5 bases, the J end by 8 bases, with 14 bases between. This CDR3 comprises 13 residues. Germline loops: CDR1 KGHDR, CDR2 SFDVKD. The CDR3 region has the DNA TGTGCCACCAGTGGTGGGGACGCACGAGGCTACACCTTC. It specifies CATSGGDARGYTF.